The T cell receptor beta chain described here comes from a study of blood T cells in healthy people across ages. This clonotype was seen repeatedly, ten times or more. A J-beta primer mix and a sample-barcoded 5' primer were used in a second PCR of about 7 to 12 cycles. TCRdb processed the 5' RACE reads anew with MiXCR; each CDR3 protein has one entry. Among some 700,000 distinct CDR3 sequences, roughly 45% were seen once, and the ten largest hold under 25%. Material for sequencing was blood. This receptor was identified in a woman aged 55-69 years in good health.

The DNA for the CDR3 is TGTGCCAGCAGCTTACTAGGGAGTGAGACCCAGTACTTC. This sequence encodes CASSLLGSETQYF. V and J are TRBV11-3 and TRBJ2-5; D may be TRBD2 (5 bases). The germline V and J ends were trimmed by 2 bases and 5 bases, with 9 bases remaining between them. Germline V CDR1 and CDR2: SGHNT, YENEEA. The CDR3 totals 13 residues.